The 24 T cell receptor beta chains given below trace back to one sample, sequenced in a study of T-cell reconstitution after alpha-beta-depleted transplantation in children. Preparation of the TCRbeta library involved a method that used unique molecular identifiers. TCRdb re-derived calls from the PCR reads in MiXCR, one entry per CDR3 protein. Of approximately 490,000 distinct CDR3 sequences detected, around 12% appear once; the ten largest clones hold less than 6.5%. The sample consisted of PBMCs from the stem cell graft donor, taken from the stem cell graft. The receptors stem from a human donor who donated a stem cell graft to a child with combined immunodeficiency.

This clonotype was seen a few times. The genes are TRBV7-2 and TRBJ2-3; D gene uncertain. Germline loops: CDR1 SGHTA, CDR2 FQGNSA. Trimming removed 7 bases at V and 1 base at J, with 15 bases between. The CDR3 loop spans 15 amino acids. This chain's CDR3 is CASTPPSWGTDTQYF. As DNA, the CDR3 is TGTGCCAGCACCCCCCCATCCTGGGGCACAGATACGCAGTATTTT.

The chain uses TRBV3-1 and TRBJ2-3; 8 nucleotides align to TRBD2. Germline CDR1 is LGHDT and CDR2 is YNNKEL (reference sequence). The CDR3 covers 15 residues. The V segment lost 4 bases and the J segment 4 bases; nucleotides outside the gene matches: 7. CDR3 region: CASSPRAGGADTQYF. In DNA, the CDR3 is TGTGCCAGCAGCCCCAGGGCGGGAGGAGCAGATACGCAGTATTTT.

Many counts were recorded for this clonotype. The V and J genes are TRBV12-3 or TRBV12-4 and TRBJ2-3, with D possibly called TRBD1 or TRBD2 (5 bases each). V dropped 5 bases and J dropped 2 bases, with 20 bases sitting between them. The CDR3 covers 17 residues. The CDR3 DNA sequence: TGTGCCAGCAGTCTTACCGGGACCCTCACCAACACAGATACGCAGTATTTT. This gives the protein CASSLTGTLTNTDTQYF.

This clonotype has a count of ten or more. J is TRBJ2-1 and V is TRBV27, with TRBD2 identical over 9 bases. The CDR3 consists of 18 residues. V gave up 5 bases and J gave up 7 bases; unmatched junction bases: 18. Per the germline V gene, CDR1 is MNHEY and CDR2 is SMNVEV (reference sequence). The CDR3 loop reads CASSPLGTSTGLGNEQFF. DNA for the CDR3: TGTGCCAGCAGTCCCCTAGGGACTAGCACTGGCCTAGGGAATGAGCAGTTCTTC.

The J gene is TRBJ1-1, the V gene TRBV12-5; D is ambiguous. V lost 4 bases and J 4 bases, leaving 10 bases between the germline ends. Germline loops: CDR1 LGHNT, CDR2 FRNRAP. This CDR3 has 13 residues. CDR3 loop: CASGYGTGTEAFF. The CDR3 region has the DNA TGTGCTAGTGGTTACGGAACGGGCACTGAAGCTTTCTTT.

V and J are TRBV3-1 and TRBJ1-5; no reliable D call. The V gene lost 1 base and the J gene lost 9 bases, with 13 bases spanning the gap. The germline V gene has CDR1 LGHDT and CDR2 YNNKEL (reference sequence). CDR3 length equals 14 residues. DNA of the CDR3: TGTGCCAGCAGCCAAGGAAGGACGATCAGGCCCCAGCATTTT. Its translation is CASSQGRTIRPQHF.

The rearrangement uses TRBV7-6 and TRBJ1-1; D is unresolved. CDR3 size: 15 residues. V was cut by 1 base and J by 3 bases, with 12 bases left in between. Germline CDR1 reads SGHVS; CDR2 reads FNYEAQ. The CDR3 here is CASSLVGVGYTEAFF. The CDR3 region has the DNA TGTGCCAGCAGCTTAGTTGGGGTGGGGTACACTGAAGCTTTCTTT. The variable domain in full, with the rest retrieved from reference TRBV7-6 and TRBJ1-1, is GAGVSQSPRYKVTKRGQDVALRCDPISGHVSLYWYRQALGQGPEFLTYFNYEAQQDKSGLPNDRFSAERPEGSISTLTIQRTEQRDSAMYRCASSLVGVGYTEAFFGQGTRLTVV.

This chain joins TRBV7-8 and TRBJ2-7, with TRBD1 matching over 9 bases. In germline, CDR1 is SGHVS, CDR2 FQNEAQ. This CDR3 has 17 amino acids. The trim removed 4 bases at V and 5 bases at J, leaving 15 bases unmatched. The CDR3 loop is CASSSRDRATLRDEQYF. In DNA, the CDR3 is TGTGCCAGCAGCTCACGGGACAGGGCCACCCTACGGGACGAGCAGTACTTC.

In its sample, this clonotype was seen a few times. V usage is TRBV7-2 and J usage is TRBJ1-6; D ambiguous. This CDR3 has 13 residues. Between the trimmed V and J ends, which lost 3 bases and 9 bases, there was a span of 9 bases. Germline CDR1 reads SGHTA; CDR2 reads FQGNSA. The CDR3 nucleotides read TGTGCCAGCAGCTTTCGGTGGGGTTCACCCCTCCACTTT. It encodes CASSFRWGSPLHF.

This clonotype was detected a few times. The chain carries TRBV15 and TRBJ2-7, with TRBD2 matching 7 bases. The CDR3 runs 15 residues. The trim removed 3 bases at V and 0 bases at J, leaving 5 bases unmatched. In germline, CDR1 is LNHNV, CDR2 YYDKDF (reference sequence). The CDR3: CATSSWDYHSYEQYF. The CDR3 nucleotides read TGTGCCACCAGCAGTTGGGACTACCACTCCTACGAGCAGTACTTC.

This clonotype came up a few times. The chain recombines TRBV5-1 with TRBJ2-7; 9 bases line up with TRBD2. With V trimmed by 4 bases and J by 6 bases, 14 bases remained unmatched. Germline CDR1 and CDR2: SGHRS and YFSETQ. The CDR3 length is 16 residues. The DNA of the CDR3 is TGCGCCAGCAGCCGCGACCCCCTAGCGGGGTTGGTCGAGCAGTACTTC. Protein sequence: CASSRDPLAGLVEQYF.

This clonotype was seen a handful of times. The J gene is TRBJ2-7, the V gene TRBV12-3 or TRBV12-4; D ambiguous. V lost 3 bases, J lost 3 bases, and 12 bases lay in between. The CDR3 is 14 amino acids. The CDR3 sequence: CASSFSGFVYEQYF. CDR3 sequence (DNA): TGTGCCAGCAGTTTTTCAGGTTTCGTCTACGAGCAGTACTTC.

This clonotype was seen many times. The rearrangement joins TRBV11-1 to TRBJ2-2; D not resolved. Trimming removed 6 bases from V and 5 bases from J, with 13 bases in between. Germline CDR1 SGHAT, CDR2 FQDESV (reference sequence). The length of the CDR3 is 14 residues. Here the CDR3 DNA reads TGTGCCAGCAGTCGAGACGGAAGGACCGGGGAGCTGTTTTTT. It codes for CASSRDGRTGELFF.

The chain joins TRBV19 to TRBJ2-1; TRBD2 aligns across 8 bases. Trimming cost V 6 bases and J 9 bases; bases outside gene matches: 7. There are 13 residues in the CDR3. CDR1 LNHDA and CDR2 SQIVND come from the germline V gene (reference sequence). DNA for the CDR3: TGTGCCAGTAGCGGGAGGGCCTCGGGTGAGCAGTTCTTC. Its protein is CASSGRASGEQFF.

The rearrangement uses TRBV6-1 and TRBJ2-7; D is unresolved. This CDR3 has 15 amino acids. CDR1 and CDR2 (germline): MNHNS, SASEGT. V lost 6 bases and J lost 0, with 15 bases in between. The CDR3, as DNA: TGTGCCAGCAGGGAGACCAGCGACCACTCCTACGAGCAGTACTTC. Amino acids: CASRETSDHSYEQYF.

The chain carries TRBV20-1 and TRBJ1-5, with a weak D call TRBD1 (6 bases). CDR3 length equals 15 residues. Germline V gene data show CDR1 as DFQATT and CDR2 as SNEGSKA (reference sequence). Trimming cost V 0 bases and J 4 bases, with 13 bases left between them. The CDR3 DNA is TGCAGTGCTAGAGATTATGGGGGCCTGAATCAGCCCCAGCATTTT. This translates into CSARDYGGLNQPQHF.

This clonotype was seen repeatedly, ten times or more. The chain couples TRBV12-3 or TRBV12-4 to TRBJ1-1; a possible D gene is TRBD1 (6 bases). The CDR3 runs to 13 residues. Deletions cut 6 bases from V and 4 bases from J, with 12 bases between. CDR3 amino acids: CASSEGQITEAFF. For the CDR3, the DNA is TGTGCCAGCAGCGAAGGACAGATCACTGAAGCTTTCTTT.

This clonotype was recorded at least ten times. The chain couples TRBV7-2 to TRBJ2-3, with unresolved D. The CDR3 covers 16 residues. Between the trimmed V and J ends, which lost 6 bases and 0 bases, there was a span of 16 bases. Germline V gives CDR1 SGHTA, CDR2 FQGNSA. CDR3 DNA: TGTGCCAGCAGTCTATTAGGAGTAACTAGCACAGATACGCAGTATTTT. Translating gives CASSLLGVTSTDTQYF.

This clonotype was counted only a few times. The J gene is TRBJ2-2, the V gene TRBV5-1; tentative D call: TRBD1 (6 bases). Looked up from germline, CDR1 is SGHRS and CDR2 is YFSETQ. The CDR3 is made up of 14 amino acids. Trimming stripped 0 bases from V and 7 bases from J, with 10 bases between. This CDR3 is CASSLARGDGELFF. CDR3 DNA: TGCGCCAGCAGCTTGGCCAGGGGTGACGGGGAGCTGTTTTTT.

V and J are TRBV6-5 and TRBJ2-6; a weak D match, TRBD1 (5 bases). Germline values: CDR1 MNHEY, CDR2 SVGAGI. This CDR3 is 14 amino acids long. V gave up 4 bases and J gave up 4 bases, with 8 bases separating them. The CDR3 loop is CASSSREGANVLTF. The CDR3 bases are TGTGCCAGCAGTTCCAGGGAAGGGGCCAACGTCCTGACTTTC.

This clonotype occurred a few times. J is TRBJ1-2 and V is TRBV3-1, with 9 nucleotides matching TRBD1. In germline, CDR1 is LGHDT, CDR2 YNNKEL (reference sequence). V shed 5 bases, J shed 5 bases, and the junction held 9 bases outside the gene matches. This CDR3 has 15 residues. CDR3 sequence: CASSSGPDRGYGYTF. Written as DNA, the CDR3 is TGTGCCAGCAGCTCTGGCCCGGACAGGGGATATGGCTACACCTTC.

This clonotype was recorded many times. V usage is TRBV7-9 and J usage is TRBJ2-3, with D tentatively TRBD2 (7 bases). The germline V and J ends were trimmed by 4 bases and 9 bases, with 20 bases remaining between them. CDR3 length: 15 amino acids. Germline assignment: CDR1 SEHNR and CDR2 FQNEAQ (reference sequence). CDR3 residues: CASSSRSQGGGTQYF. CDR3 nucleotides: TGTGCCAGCAGCTCGAGGTCACAGGGAGGGGGAACGCAGTATTTT.

The rearrangement joins TRBV14 to TRBJ2-1; the D gene is possibly TRBD2 (5 bases). The CDR3 is 15 residues long. The V gene's germline CDR1 is SGHDN and CDR2 FVKESK. Trimming cost V 4 bases and J 3 bases, with 13 bases left between them. CDR3 residues: CASSPPRARYNEQFF. CDR3 nucleotide sequence: TGTGCCAGCAGCCCCCCGCGGGCACGCTACAATGAGCAGTTCTTC.

Only a few counts were recorded for this clonotype. This chain links TRBV19 with TRBJ2-7, with a weak D call TRBD1 (6 bases). Germline-derived CDR1 and CDR2 are LNHDA and SQIVND (reference sequence). The CDR3 has 14 amino acids. Deletions cut 6 bases from V and 3 bases from J, with 15 bases between. The CDR3 protein is CASSPRDTLYEQYF. CDR3 coding DNA: TGTGCCAGTAGCCCCCGGGACACCCTCTACGAGCAGTACTTC.